This T cell receptor beta chain was captured by sequencing in a study of cytomegalovirus exposure and HLA in healthy donors. Study-level background: Genetic ancestry analysis placed 81% of the 400 or so donors that were genotyped in the Caucasian-associated cluster. Study-wide findings and caveats: Later analysis suggested most CMV-associated TCR beta chains were HLA-restricted. Versus the approximately 670-donor mean, an Asian-associated ancestry cluster reportedly showed fewer N-insertions in a later analysis.

Remarks on this clone: Its antigen remains unidentified.

With 60 Vbeta and 13 Jbeta primers, the PCR was carried out. Repertoires were generated with immunoSEQ multiplex PCR, while TCRdb's copy carries only in-frame clones and drops some. The sample holds more than 95,000 clones, less than 80% seen once. The clonotype was recovered from a man under 40 in good health and CMV-seronegative. Sequenced input: PBMCs.

CDR3 residues: CASRSSGGAGETQYF. As DNA, the CDR3 is TGTGCCAGCAGGTCTAGCGGGGGGGCCGGAGAGACCCAGTACTTC. The chain has TRBV27 and TRBJ2-5; 12 nucleotides match TRBD2. The CDR3 covers 15 residues. Germline V CDR1 and CDR2: MNHEY, SMNVEV (reference sequence). J gave up 4 bases and V 6 bases, and 6 bases lay outside the gene matches.